These 27 T cell receptor beta chains originate from one sample sequenced in a study of cytomegalovirus exposure and HLA in healthy donors. PCR employed 60 Vbeta and 13 Jbeta primers. Libraries were prepared by immunoSEQ multiplex PCR; TCRdb keeps only in-frame clonotypes and omits some of them. The sample shows about 89,000 clones, around 84% of them seen only once. Source material: PBMCs. Every receptor here comes from a middle-aged man in good health and CMV-seropositive.

The chain joins TRBV7-9 to TRBJ2-7, with a possible D match to TRBD2 (5 bases). With 6 bases removed from V and 0 bases from J, the gap between germline ends came to 12 bases. This CDR3 is 14 amino acids long. CDR1 and CDR2 (germline): SEHNR, FQNEAQ (reference sequence). The CDR3 bases are TGTGCCAGCAGGATCGAGGGCGGCTCCTACGAGCAGTACTTC. It is translated as CASRIEGGSYEQYF.

The rearrangement uses TRBV27 and TRBJ1-4; TRBD1 might be the D (5 bases). The V gene's germline CDR1 is MNHEY and CDR2 SMNVEV (reference sequence). Between the trimmed V and J ends, which lost 0 bases and 8 bases, there was a span of 10 bases. The CDR3 is 14 amino acids. CDR3 loop: CASSLSGAREKLFF. The CDR3 nucleotides read TGTGCCAGCAGTTTATCAGGGGCCCGGGAAAAACTGTTTTTT. Looking up the rest from reference TRBV27 and TRBJ1-4 gives the full variable domain: EAQVTQNPRYLITVTGKKLTVTCSQNMNHEYMSWYRQDPGLGLRQIYYSMNVEVTDKGDVPEGYKVSRKEKRNFPLILESPSPNQTSLYFCASSLSGAREKLFFGSGTQLSVL.

This rearrangement joins TRBV30 to TRBJ1-2; D is possibly TRBD1 (6 bases). Trimming stripped 2 bases from V and 8 bases from J, with 18 bases between. Germline V lookup: CDR1 GTSNPN, CDR2 SVGIG (reference sequence). This CDR3 is built from 14 residues. The CDR3 here is CAWSKNRESHGYTF. The CDR3 coding sequence is TGTGCCTGGAGTAAAAACAGGGAGAGTCACGGCTACACCTTC.

This clone was counted a single time. The chain carries TRBV7-3 and TRBJ2-5, with 8 bases lining up with TRBD2. V lost 5 bases and J lost 7; bases outside the gene matches: 12. The germline V gene has CDR1 SGHTA and CDR2 FQGTGA. CDR3 length: 15 amino acids. The CDR3 loop is CASSPRGSGTMTQYF. The CDR3 DNA reads TGTGCCAGCAGCCCGCGTGGTAGCGGGACTATGACCCAGTACTTC.

The genes are TRBV9 and TRBJ1-4; no clear D gene. Trimming cost V 0 bases and J 4 bases, with 10 bases left between them. Germline V lookup: CDR1 SGDLS, CDR2 YYNGEE. This CDR3 is built from 15 residues. For the CDR3, the DNA is TGTGCCAGCAGCGTAGATCGAGGGCTTAATGAAAAACTGTTTTTT. It encodes CASSVDRGLNEKLFF.

This chain joins TRBV28 and TRBJ1-5; 7 bases align to TRBD1. The CDR3 sequence is 15 residues long. V lost 3 bases, J lost 4 bases, and 6 bases stayed unmatched. Germline V gives CDR1 MDHEN, CDR2 SYDVKM. CDR3 loop: CASSFSGQQNQPQHF. The CDR3 region has the DNA TGTGCCAGCAGTTTTTCGGGACAGCAGAATCAGCCCCAGCATTTT.

The rearrangement uses TRBV28 and TRBJ2-7; 7 bases fit TRBD1. This CDR3 contains 13 residues. Germline trimming cut 6 bases from V and 2 bases from J; bases unmatched to any gene: 4. CDR1 and CDR2 (germline): MDHEN, SYDVKM. CDR3 loop: CASSTTGTYEQYF. The DNA of the CDR3 is TGTGCCAGCAGCACGACAGGGACCTACGAGCAGTACTTC.

The chain couples TRBV5-1 to TRBJ2-7; 9 bases fit TRBD1. After removal of 0 bases from V and 5 bases from J, the junction contained 9 bases not matched to a gene. Germline V gives CDR1 SGHRS, CDR2 YFSETQ. The CDR3 runs to 16 residues. DNA of the CDR3: TGCGCCAGCAGCTTGGCCGGGACAGGGAGAGCTGACGAGCAGTACTTC. This encodes CASSLAGTGRADEQYF. Filled out from reference TRBV5-1 and TRBJ2-7, the complete variable domain reads KAGVTQTPRYLIKTRGQQVTLSCSPISGHRSVSWYQQTPGQGLQFLFEYFSETQRNKGNFPGRFSGRQFSNSRSEMNVSTLELGDSALYLCASSLAGTGRADEQYFGPGTRLTVT.

V gene TRBV19 combines with J gene TRBJ2-3; 9 positions agree with TRBD1. Unmatched junction bases numbered 4, after V lost 0 bases and J lost 3 bases. The CDR3 is made up of 16 amino acids. In germline, CDR1 is LNHDA, CDR2 SQIVND (reference sequence). DNA for the CDR3: TGTGCCAGTAGTATAGAGGGACAGGGTTGGACAGATACGCAGTATTTT. Protein sequence: CASSIEGQGWTDTQYF.

The chain carries TRBV7-6 and TRBJ1-2; 11 bases match TRBD1. This CDR3 is built from 18 residues. Germline V gene lookup returns CDR1 SGHVS and CDR2 FNYEAQ. The ends lost 2 bases at V and 4 bases at J; junction bases unmatched: 12. This chain's CDR3 is CASSLSSGTGGSAYGYTF. The CDR3 DNA reads TGTGCCAGCAGCTTAAGTAGCGGGACAGGGGGATCCGCCTATGGCTACACCTTC. Using reference TRBV7-6 and TRBJ1-2 for the parts outside the CDR3, the full variable domain is GAGVSQSPRYKVTKRGQDVALRCDPISGHVSLYWYRQALGQGPEFLTYFNYEAQQDKSGLPNDRFSAERPEGSISTLTIQRTEQRDSAMYRCASSLSSGTGGSAYGYTFGSGTRLTVV.

This clone was seen a few times. The genes are TRBV11-3 and TRBJ1-5; a possible D gene is TRBD1 (6 bases). CDR1 and CDR2 from the germline V gene are SGHNT and YENEEA. The CDR3 has 13 amino acids. V was cut by 5 bases and J by 5 bases, with 10 bases left in between. CDR3 coding DNA: TGTGCCAGCAGCCCGGCAGGGGATCAGCCCCAGCATTTT. Its translation: CASSPAGDQPQHF.

This chain uses TRBV28 with TRBJ2-1; possibly TRBD1 for D (6 bases). The V gene lost 3 bases and the J gene lost 10 bases, with 7 bases spanning the gap. Germline V gene sequence: CDR1 MDHEN, CDR2 SYDVKM. This CDR3 region has 11 residues. The CDR3 coding sequence is TGTGCCAGCAGTTTGACAGGAGAGCAGTTCTTC. It specifies CASSLTGEQFF.

This rearrangement joins TRBV7-2 to TRBJ2-3; 8 nucleotides agree with TRBD2. This CDR3 spans 19 amino acids. Germline-derived CDR1 and CDR2 are SGHTA and FQGNSA. The trim removed 0 bases at V and 0 bases at J, leaving 11 bases unmatched. CDR3 sequence: CASSLALGGGPRSTDTQYF. The CDR3 region has the DNA TGTGCCAGCAGCTTAGCGCTTGGCGGGGGGCCCCGGAGCACAGATACGCAGTATTTT.

With regard to this clone: Other DNA sequences within the sample encode an identical CDR3. This rearrangement joins TRBV18 to TRBJ2-2; 10 bases agree with TRBD2. V lost 2 bases to trimming and J lost 5 bases; unmatched junction nucleotides: 5. Per the germline V gene, CDR1 is KGHSH and CDR2 is LQKENI. CDR3 length equals 16 residues. The chain's CDR3 is CASSPLAGGETGELFF. DNA for the CDR3: TGTGCCAGCTCACCATTAGCGGGAGGCGAGACCGGGGAGCTGTTTTTT.

The chain carries TRBV27 and TRBJ2-1; D is perhaps TRBD2 (7 bases). Trimming left V 5 bases short and J 7 bases short, with 18 bases between. The CDR3 length is 15 residues. Germline values: CDR1 MNHEY, CDR2 SMNVEV (reference sequence). In DNA form, the CDR3 reads TGTGCCAGCAGTCCCTTTGGGGGAGGGGGAAATGAGCAGTTCTTC. This encodes CASSPFGGGGNEQFF.

The chain links TRBV7-2 to TRBJ2-5; D gene unclear. There are 13 residues in the CDR3. V lost 2 bases and J 1 base, leaving 5 bases between the germline ends. Germline values: CDR1 SGHTA, CDR2 FQGNSA. The CDR3 is CASSLMAQETQYF. CDR3 coding DNA: TGTGCCAGCAGCTTAATGGCCCAAGAGACCCAGTACTTC.

A word on this clone: The same CDR3 also results from other DNA sequences found in this sample. The V call is TRBV30, the J call TRBJ1-6; D gene uncertain. The CDR3 is 14 residues long. V was clipped by 0 bases and J by 7 bases, with 10 bases between them. Germline-derived CDR1 and CDR2 are GTSNPN and SVGIG (reference sequence). The DNA for the CDR3 is TGTGCCTGGAGTGTAAGTGGAGGGAATTCACCCCTCCACTTT. This sequence encodes CAWSVSGGNSPLHF.

V usage is TRBV2 and J usage is TRBJ2-3, with 8 positions matching TRBD1. From germline, CDR1 is SNHLY and CDR2 FYNNEI. J gave up 6 bases and V 8 bases, and 13 bases lay outside the gene matches. The CDR3 totals 15 residues. The CDR3 DNA reads TGTGCCAGCCAGACAAACGGACAGGGCCACGATACGCAGTATTTT. This encodes CASQTNGQGHDTQYF. Complete variable domain (other parts from reference TRBV2 and TRBJ2-3): EPEVTQTPSHQVTQMGQEVILRCVPISNHLYFYWYRQILGQKVEFLVSFYNNEISEKSEIFDDQFSVERPDGSNFTLKIRSTKLEDSAMYFCASQTNGQGHDTQYFGPGTRLTVL.

This chain links TRBV5-8 with TRBJ2-7, with TRBD2 matching 7 bases. Losses at the gene ends were 4 bases for V and 2 bases for J; bases not matched to a gene: 6. This CDR3 contains 14 residues. CDR1 is SGHTS, CDR2 YDEGEE, per germline. The CDR3 is CASSGGDGPYEQYF. CDR3 nucleotide sequence: TGTGCCAGCAGCGGGGGGGACGGTCCCTACGAGCAGTACTTC. The full variable domain, in which reference TRBV5-8 and TRBJ2-7 provide the parts outside the CDR3, is EAGVTQSPTHLIKTRGQQATLRCSPISGHTSVYWYQQALGLGLQFLLWYDEGEERNRGNFPPRFSGRQFPNYSSELNVNALELEDSALYLCASSGGDGPYEQYFGPGTRLTVT.

This rearrangement joins TRBV2 to TRBJ2-5; D is possibly TRBD2 (6 bases). The CDR3 spans 15 residues. From germline, CDR1 is SNHLY and CDR2 FYNNEI. Trimming cost V 8 bases and J 4 bases, with 20 bases left between them. CDR3: CASARRDSIGETQYF. CDR3 DNA: TGTGCCAGCGCCAGGAGGGATTCGATCGGAGAGACCCAGTACTTC.

The V gene is TRBV7-2, the J gene TRBJ1-2; 12 nucleotides match TRBD1. V trimming: 5 bases; J trimming: 1 base; junction bases outside the gene matches: 11. Germline V gives CDR1 SGHTA, CDR2 FQGNSA. The CDR3 runs 18 residues. The CDR3 here is CASSMTGTGGTLNYGYTF. CDR3 nucleotides: TGTGCCAGCAGCATGACCGGGACAGGGGGCACCCTTAACTATGGCTACACCTTC.

V and J are TRBV7-6 and TRBJ1-2; the D is unclear. The length of the CDR3 is 13 residues. Deletions cut 3 bases from V and 4 bases from J, with 9 bases between. Germline V gene sequence: CDR1 SGHVS, CDR2 FNYEAQ. The CDR3 loop is CASSFTVGYGYTF. CDR3 in DNA: TGTGCCAGCAGCTTTACGGTTGGCTATGGCTACACCTTC.

V is TRBV5-1 and J is TRBJ1-1, with a weak D call TRBD1 (6 bases). With 4 bases removed from V and 6 bases from J, the gap between germline ends came to 13 bases. Per the germline V gene, CDR1 is SGHRS and CDR2 is YFSETQ. The CDR3 length is 13 residues. CDR3 sequence reads: CASSRDGGPEAFF. In DNA, the CDR3 is TGCGCCAGCAGCCGTGACGGGGGGCCTGAAGCTTTCTTT. The variable domain in full, with the rest retrieved from reference TRBV5-1 and TRBJ1-1, is KAGVTQTPRYLIKTRGQQVTLSCSPISGHRSVSWYQQTPGQGLQFLFEYFSETQRNKGNFPGRFSGRQFSNSRSEMNVSTLELGDSALYLCASSRDGGPEAFFGQGTRLTVV.

The chain carries TRBV14 and TRBJ2-2, with TRBD1 identical over 9 bases. The CDR3 spans 15 residues. With 4 bases clipped from V and 4 bases from J, the junction kept 4 bases outside the gene matches. Germline CDR1 SGHDN, CDR2 FVKESK. The CDR3 spells CASSLTQGATGELFF. CDR3 sequence (DNA): TGTGCCAGCAGCCTAACACAGGGGGCCACCGGGGAGCTGTTTTTT.

V is TRBV6-5 and J is TRBJ2-5, with D uncertain. The length of the CDR3 is 14 residues. Germline lookup yields CDR1 MNHEY and CDR2 SVGAGI. The V end lost 0 bases, the J end lost 2 bases, and 7 bases lay between the germline ends. In DNA, the CDR3 is TGTGCCAGCAGTTACTCGCCAGGTCAAGAGACCCAGTACTTC. It yields the protein CASSYSPGQETQYF.

The table lists this clone with a few counts. The chain uses TRBV11-2 and TRBJ1-1, with D uncertain. Trimming shortened V by 4 bases and J by 4 bases, and 16 bases separated the two germline ends. Germline V gene lookup returns CDR1 SGHAT and CDR2 FQNNGV. There are 15 residues in the CDR3. CDR3 sequence reads: CASSSVGRRSTEAFF. CDR3 nucleotide sequence: TGTGCCAGCAGCTCAGTCGGGAGGCGGAGCACTGAAGCTTTCTTT.

This chain links TRBV7-9 with TRBJ1-2; 7 bases line up with TRBD1. The CDR3 covers 13 residues. V shed 5 bases, J shed 8 bases, and the junction held 8 bases outside the gene matches. Germline CDR1 SEHNR, CDR2 FQNEAQ (reference sequence). The CDR3 region is CASSTQGYNGYTF. The CDR3 region has the DNA TGTGCCAGCAGCACACAGGGGTACAACGGCTACACCTTC.